This T cell receptor (beta chain) was documented in a study of control samples from healthy donors and cancer patients (dated by TCRdb to 2020 to 2022). CDR1 and CDR2 were assigned from the germline V gene (reference sequence) as LNHDA and SQIVND. Trimming removed 6 bases from V and 7 bases from J, leaving 16 bases between the germline ends. Spanning cysteine to phenylalanine, the CDR3 consists of 15 amino acids. Of the read, only the CDR3 DNA is kept; its 45 bases are in frame from base 1. Library creation used the immunoSEQ multiplex PCR assay. TCRdb stores this immuneACCESS table with in-frame sequences only. Part of the clones is absent; in the studies checked, under half of the shortfall reflects unresolved V genes, and no reason is known for the rest. Counted in this sample were some 150,000 clones; 91% of them appeared once. In total, the top ten clones hold under 9% of the sample. To note about this clone: The specificity of this receptor is unknown. No much larger clone is present one base from it, and per-base qualities are unavailable.

The source is a man younger than 35 in good health. The rearranged segments are TRBV19 and TRBJ1-6, and the D gene may be TRBD1, 6 bases matching. The sequenced material came from blood. The CDR3 has the sequence CASRDPDRLNSPLHF. The bases read TGTGCCAGTAGGGACCCGGACAGATTAAATTCACCCCTCCACTTT.